Listed here are 27 T cell receptor beta chains from one sample, sequenced in a study of T cell responses to AZD1222 COVID-19 vaccine. Profiling relied on immunoSEQ multiplex PCR, and the TCRdb table lists in-frame clones only, not all of them. The sample consists of roughly 150,000 clones, around 84% of them appearing once. The starting material was peripheral blood, obtained on day 0 of AZD1222 vaccination. The source of these receptors is an adult in good health.

The chain recombines TRBV5-1 with TRBJ2-7; unclear D gene. CDR1 is SGHRS, CDR2 YFSETQ, per germline. V was cut by 0 bases and J by 2 bases, with 12 bases left in between. The CDR3 has 15 residues. CDR3 in amino acids: CASSLELNPTYEQYF. CDR3 in DNA: TGCGCCAGCAGCTTGGAACTTAACCCTACCTACGAGCAGTACTTC.

This chain joins TRBV18 and TRBJ2-7; D is unclear. The ends were cut back, 0 bases at V and 3 bases at J, with 12 bases in the middle. This CDR3 comprises 15 residues. Germline V gene sequence: CDR1 KGHSH, CDR2 LQKENI. CDR3 sequence reads: CASSPPLAAGYEQYF. The CDR3 DNA sequence: TGTGCCAGCTCACCACCCCTGGCAGCTGGCTACGAGCAGTACTTC.

This chain connects TRBV7-8 to TRBJ2-2, with D perhaps TRBD2 (5 bases). CDR1 is SGHVS, CDR2 FQNEAQ, per germline. The ends were cut back, 5 bases at V and 6 bases at J, with 10 bases in the middle. The CDR3 has 13 residues. As DNA, the CDR3 is TGTGCCAGCAGCCCAGCGCGGGCCGGGGAGCTGTTTTTT. It is translated as CASSPARAGELFF.

The rearrangement links TRBV18 to TRBJ1-2, with D tentatively TRBD1 (5 bases). This CDR3 has 13 amino acids. V dropped 6 bases and J dropped 6 bases, with 14 bases sitting between them. The germline V gene encodes CDR1 KGHSH and CDR2 LQKENI. The CDR3 loop reads CASSPGRGDGYTF. DNA for the CDR3: TGTGCCAGCTCCCCAGGACGGGGCGATGGCTACACCTTC. The full variable domain, its missing parts supplied by reference TRBV18 and TRBJ1-2, is NAGVMQNPRHLVRRRGQEARLRCSPMKGHSHVYWYRQLPEEGLKFMVYLQKENIIDESGMPKERFSAEFPKEGPSILRIQQVVRGDSAAYFCASSPGRGDGYTFGSGTRLTVV.

The chain is built from TRBV7-9 and TRBJ1-6, with 8 bases aligning to TRBD1. V shed 5 bases, J shed 9 bases, and the junction held 9 bases outside the gene matches. Germline CDR1 SEHNR, CDR2 FQNEAQ (reference sequence). The CDR3 loop spans 15 amino acids. The CDR3 is CASSPLTGESSPLHF. DNA for the CDR3: TGTGCCAGCAGCCCCCTGACAGGGGAGAGTTCACCCCTCCACTTT.

This sequence joins TRBV6-1 and TRBJ1-1, with 8 bases identical to TRBD1. The CDR3 is made up of 15 amino acids. J gave up 3 bases and V 2 bases, and 5 bases lay outside the gene matches. Per the germline V gene, CDR1 is MNHNS and CDR2 is SASEGT. CDR3 DNA sequence: TGTGCCAGCAGTGAAAAGGCAGGGGGCTACACTGAAGCTTTCTTT. Translation: CASSEKAGGYTEAFF.

The genes are TRBV27 and TRBJ1-4, with D maybe TRBD1 (6 bases). With 0 bases removed from V and 7 bases from J, the gap between germline ends came to 12 bases. CDR1 is MNHEY, CDR2 SMNVEV, per germline (reference sequence). CDR3 length equals 15 residues. The CDR3 loop reads CASSLSMGAGEKLFF. The CDR3 DNA follows: TGTGCCAGCAGTTTATCGATGGGGGCAGGTGAAAAACTGTTTTTT.

The V and J genes are TRBV11-1 and TRBJ1-2; D remains unclear. The germline V gene encodes CDR1 SGHAT and CDR2 FQDESV (reference sequence). This CDR3 contains 12 residues. The ends were cut back, 8 bases at V and 2 bases at J, with 9 bases in the middle. The CDR3 loop reads CASGSTNYGYTF. CDR3 DNA: TGTGCCAGCGGAAGCACCAACTATGGCTACACCTTC.

The rearrangement joins TRBV19 to TRBJ2-3; 9 bases are shared with TRBD1. The CDR3 is 13 amino acids. V dropped 5 bases and J dropped 6; count of bases not matched to a gene: 3. The germline V gene encodes CDR1 LNHDA and CDR2 SQIVND (reference sequence). CDR3 DNA: TGTGCCAGTAGTGACAGGGGGTGGGATACGCAGTATTTT. It translates to CASSDRGWDTQYF.

The rearrangement joins TRBV3-1 (or the pseudogene TRBV3-2) to TRBJ1-3, with D hard to call. V was cut by 1 base and J by 3 bases, with 13 bases left in between. CDR3 length equals 16 residues. Germline V gene sequence: CDR1 LGHDT, CDR2 YNNKEL (reference sequence). Here the CDR3 reads CASSQVSGPSGNTIYF. The CDR3 region has the DNA TGTGCCAGCAGCCAAGTGTCAGGTCCTAGTGGAAACACCATATATTTT.

This chain links TRBV29-1 with TRBJ1-1; 8 bases align to TRBD1. J gave up 4 bases and V 3 bases, and 10 bases lay outside the gene matches. The germline V gene has CDR1 SQVTM and CDR2 ANQGSEA. The CDR3 consists of 15 residues. CDR3 bases: TGCAGCGTTGAGGGCACCGGACAGGGTGCCACTGAAGCTTTCTTT. It specifies CSVEGTGQGATEAFF.

The rearrangement uses TRBV5-5 and TRBJ1-1; D unresolved. The CDR3 loop spans 12 amino acids. Trimming shortened V by 4 bases and J by 3 bases, and 7 bases separated the two germline ends. Germline V CDR1 and CDR2: SGHKS, YYEKEE (reference sequence). DNA of the CDR3: TGTGCCAGCAGCCGACCCTACACTGAAGCTTTCTTT. Encoded protein: CASSRPYTEAFF.

This chain joins TRBV2 and TRBJ1-2; TRBD1 matches 8 bases. There are 16 residues in the CDR3. Germline CDR1 is SNHLY and CDR2 is FYNNEI. J was trimmed by 5 bases and V by 6 bases; bases with no gene match: 14. CDR3 DNA sequence: TGTGCCAGCAGGACTGATCCAGGACAGGGTCATTATGGCTACACCTTC. Translation: CASRTDPGQGHYGYTF.

The CDR3 DNA sequence: TGTGCCAGCAAGTGGGACGTGAACACTGAAGCTTTCTTT. Residues: CASKWDVNTEAFF. The V and J genes are TRBV12-3 or TRBV12-4 and TRBJ1-1, with a tentative D call TRBD1 (5 bases). Trimming took 7 bases from V and 0 from J, leaving 9 bases between them. The CDR3 totals 13 residues.

The gene calls are TRBV6-1 and TRBJ2-1; maybe TRBD2 (5 bases). CDR3 length equals 13 residues. V lost 3 bases, J lost 9 bases, and 12 bases lay in between. From germline, CDR1 is MNHNS and CDR2 SASEGT. The DNA of the CDR3 is TGTGCCAGCAGTGATTTCGGACGGGGTGAGCAGTTCTTC. Residues: CASSDFGRGEQFF.

The V and J genes are TRBV6-6 and TRBJ2-6; 13 positions agree with TRBD2. CDR3 length: 22 amino acids. V lost 5 bases, J lost 0 bases, and 16 bases stayed unmatched. The V gene's germline CDR1 is MNHNY and CDR2 SVGAGI (reference sequence). The CDR3 reads CASSPQRGTSGEWNSGANVLTF. Written as DNA, the CDR3 is TGTGCCAGCAGTCCACAGCGTGGGACTAGCGGGGAGTGGAACTCTGGGGCCAACGTCCTGACTTTC.

This clone was recorded only once. The chain employs TRBV27 and TRBJ2-7; D gene unclear. This CDR3 spans 16 amino acids. The ends were cut back, 1 base at V and 0 bases at J, with 13 bases in the middle. Germline V CDR1 and CDR2: MNHEY, SMNVEV (reference sequence). The CDR3 is CASSLFGWGSSYEQYF. As DNA, the CDR3 is TGTGCCAGCAGTTTATTTGGGTGGGGAAGCTCCTACGAGCAGTACTTC.

V is TRBV2 and J is TRBJ1-1; 9 bases are a match to TRBD1. The CDR3 loop spans 14 amino acids. V was clipped by 7 bases and J by 7 bases; unmatched bases: 10. The germline V gene has CDR1 SNHLY and CDR2 FYNNEI. The CDR3 coding sequence is TGTGCCAGCATTCCGGGACAGGGTTACGGTGAAGCTTTCTTT. Protein: CASIPGQGYGEAFF.

The chain has TRBV7-9 and TRBJ1-1; D is unclear. Trimming removed 1 base at V and 3 bases at J, with 9 bases between. Looked up from germline, CDR1 is SEHNR and CDR2 is FQNEAQ (reference sequence). There are 14 residues in the CDR3. The CDR3 DNA reads as TGTGCCAGCAGCTTAGAGGGCGCGGACACTGAAGCTTTCTTT. Encoded protein: CASSLEGADTEAFF.

This chain joins TRBV9 and TRBJ1-6; possibly TRBD1 for D (5 bases). The CDR3 runs 20 residues. Per germline, CDR1 SGDLS and CDR2 YYNGEE. Trimming shortened V by 1 base and J by 0 bases, and 20 bases separated the two germline ends. As DNA, the CDR3 is TGTGCCAGCAGCGTAACCGCCGGGGGAAGAGGGAGCTCCTATAATTCACCCCTCCACTTT. Amino acid sequence: CASSVTAGGRGSSYNSPLHF.

The chain employs TRBV28 and TRBJ2-7; the match to TRBD1 covers 9 bases. Per the germline V gene, CDR1 is MDHEN and CDR2 is SYDVKM. This CDR3 has 14 residues. With 8 bases clipped from V and 5 bases from J, the junction kept 10 bases outside the gene matches. The CDR3 DNA reads as TGTGCCAGCGGTCGGGACAGGGTGAGTCACGAGCAGTACTTC. As protein: CASGRDRVSHEQYF. Full variable domain (rest looked up from reference TRBV28 and TRBJ2-7): DVKVTQSSRYLVKRTGEKVFLECVQDMDHENMFWYRQDPGLGLRLIYFSYDVKMKEKGDIPEGYSVSREKKERFSLILESASTNQTSMYLCASGRDRVSHEQYFGPGTRLTVT.

V is TRBV3-1 (or the pseudogene TRBV3-2) and J is TRBJ1-5; unclear D gene. V gave up 3 bases and J gave up 1 base, with 7 bases separating them. The CDR3 has 14 residues. CDR1 is LGHDT and CDR2 is YNNKEL in the germline V gene (reference sequence). The chain's CDR3 is CASSHYGSNQPQHF. The CDR3 DNA reads as TGTGCCAGCAGCCATTACGGCAGCAATCAGCCCCAGCATTTT.

The chain's CDR3 is CASSWKGVEAFF. Written as DNA, the CDR3 is TGTGCCAGCAGCTGGAAGGGGGTTGAAGCTTTCTTT. The chain employs TRBV5-6 and TRBJ1-1; tentatively, D is TRBD1 (6 bases). V lost 3 bases to trimming and J lost 7 bases, with 10 bases between them. The CDR3 extends over 12 amino acids. Germline CDR1 and CDR2: SGHDT and YYEEEE.

The genes are TRBV9 and TRBJ1-4, with 9 bases matching TRBD1. Germline CDR1 SGDLS, CDR2 YYNGEE. This CDR3 has 15 residues. V dropped 2 bases and J dropped 1; count of bases not matched to a gene: 0. CDR3 sequence: CASSVTGGTNEKLFF. The CDR3 coding sequence is TGTGCCAGCAGCGTGACAGGGGGAACTAATGAAAAACTGTTTTTT.

This clone was seen only a few times. The CDR3: CASSLLTGYEQYF. The CDR3 DNA sequence: TGTGCCAGCAGCCTTCTTACAGGGTACGAGCAGTACTTC. The rearrangement links TRBV6-5 to TRBJ2-7, with a weak D call TRBD1 (6 bases). The V end lost 6 bases, the J end lost 4 bases, and 13 bases lay between the germline ends. This CDR3 contains 13 residues. Per germline, CDR1 MNHEY and CDR2 SVGAGI.

CDR3 region: CASSKWGLDEKLFF. CDR3 in DNA: TGTGCCAGCAGCAAATGGGGGCTTGATGAAAAACTGTTTTTT. This chain links TRBV7-8 with TRBJ1-4; maybe TRBD1 (6 bases). The germline gives CDR1 SGHVS, CDR2 FQNEAQ. V lost 5 bases and J lost 6, with 13 bases in between. This CDR3 is built from 14 residues.

The rearrangement joins TRBV11-1 to TRBJ2-3; 9 nucleotides line up with TRBD1. The CDR3 totals 13 residues. V trimming: 6 bases; J trimming: 8 bases; junction bases outside the gene matches: 6. Germline V gene sequence: CDR1 SGHAT, CDR2 FQDESV (reference sequence). The CDR3 spells CASSFTQGATQYF. The CDR3, as DNA: TGTGCCAGCAGTTTCACACAGGGGGCTACGCAGTATTTT.